The 5 T cell receptor beta chains below come from one sample, sequenced in a study of identical twins. MiXCR was run by TCRdb on the 5' RACE reads, yielding one entry per CDR3 protein. Counted here are 1.5 million to 2 million distinct CDR3 sequences, less than 35% occurring once; the ten biggest clones make up approximately 0.25%. What was sequenced was cord blood. These receptors originate from a newborn girl in good health.

In its sample, this clonotype was seen a few times. The genes are TRBV28 and TRBJ1-2, with TRBD1 identical over 7 bases. Germline loops: CDR1 MDHEN, CDR2 SYDVKM. V lost 8 bases to trimming and J lost 4 bases; unmatched junction nucleotides: 7. The CDR3 is made up of 13 amino acids. CDR3 nucleotide sequence: TGTGCCAGCGAGACAGGGAGGGGCTATGGCTACACCTTC. Its translation: CASETGRGYGYTF.

The genes are TRBV28 and TRBJ2-1; TRBD2 might be the D (7 bases). Germline values: CDR1 MDHEN, CDR2 SYDVKM. This CDR3 contains 20 residues. Trimming stripped 5 bases from V and 7 bases from J, with 33 bases between. CDR3 region: CASSLSQFRSGGGRGNEQFF. CDR3 sequence (DNA): TGTGCCAGCAGTCTTAGCCAGTTCCGCTCGGGGGGCGGGAGAGGAAATGAGCAGTTCTTC.

The CDR3 here is CASSLKSGRAEAFF. CDR3 in DNA: TGTGCCAGCAGCTTAAAGAGTGGAAGGGCTGAAGCTTTCTTT. The rearrangement joins TRBV5-6 to TRBJ1-1; D is ambiguous. Germline CDR1 SGHDT, CDR2 YYEEEE. The CDR3 length is 14 residues. The V end lost 2 bases, the J end lost 6 bases, and 14 bases lay between the germline ends. The variable domain in full, with the rest retrieved from reference TRBV5-6 and TRBJ1-1, is DAGVTQSPTHLIKTRGQQVTLRCSPKSGHDTVSWYQQALGQGPQFIFQYYEEEERQRGNFPDRFSGHQFPNYSSELNVNALLLGDSALYLCASSLKSGRAEAFFGQGTRLTVV.

This chain connects TRBV2 to TRBJ2-4; 9 positions match TRBD2. The closer fit of TRBJ2-7 to the DNA end suggests the J call may be wrong. The CDR3 spans 17 residues. CDR1 SNHLY and CDR2 FYNNEI come from the germline V gene. The CDR3 is CASNKPLVSGGDYEQYF. The CDR3 DNA sequence: TGTGCCAGCAATAAACCTTTGGTTAGCGGGGGAGACTACGAGCAGTACTTC.

This clonotype occurred many times. The chain carries TRBV27 and TRBJ2-7; D gene unclear. This CDR3 spans 14 amino acids. Germline V CDR1 and CDR2: MNHEY, SMNVEV (reference sequence). The V and J ends lost 2 bases and 2 bases respectively, with 10 bases between them. CDR3 nucleotide sequence: TGTGCCAGCAGTTTAAGGGTCCGGACCTACGAGCAGTACTTC. As protein: CASSLRVRTYEQYF.